The 16 T cell receptor beta chains listed next were all sequenced from one sample in a study of cytomegalovirus exposure and HLA in healthy donors. Use of 60 Vbeta and 13 Jbeta primers characterized the PCR. Generated by immunoSEQ multiplex PCR, the TCRdb table keeps only in-frame clones and is missing some. The sample consists of roughly 70,000 clones, roughly nine tenths of them appearing once. The source material was PBMCs. Receptors were obtained from a woman aged 25-40 years in good health and CMV-seropositive.

The chain recombines TRBV4-1 with TRBJ1-5, with 7 bases fitting TRBD1. Losses at the gene ends were 4 bases for V and 5 bases for J; bases not matched to a gene: 5. In germline, CDR1 is MGHRA, CDR2 YSYEKL. The CDR3 loop spans 14 amino acids. The CDR3 loop reads CASSPGTADQPQHF. CDR3 in DNA: TGCGCCAGCAGCCCCGGGACAGCAGATCAGCCCCAGCATTTT.

The rearrangement uses TRBV5-1 and TRBJ2-5, with 7 bases that match TRBD1. The length of the CDR3 is 15 residues. Germline V gives CDR1 SGHRS, CDR2 YFSETQ. V trimming: 4 bases; J trimming: 0 bases; junction bases outside the gene matches: 6. CDR3 residues: CASSDTQGYQETQYF. CDR3 sequence (DNA): TGCGCCAGCAGCGATACACAGGGGTACCAAGAGACCCAGTACTTC.

The rearrangement uses TRBV4-1 and TRBJ2-1, with 11 bases that match TRBD2. J was trimmed by 9 bases and V by 0 bases; bases with no gene match: 4. The CDR3 has 15 residues. CDR1 MGHRA and CDR2 YSYEKL come from the germline V gene. The CDR3 loop reads CASSQEGTSGSEQFF. The CDR3, as DNA: TGCGCCAGCAGCCAAGAGGGGACTAGCGGTAGTGAGCAGTTCTTC.

There are a few counts of this clone. Here the CDR3 reads CASSEGGTSGGYTF. In DNA form, the CDR3 reads TGTGCCAGCAGTGAAGGAGGCACGTCCGGTGGCTACACCTTC. The chain has TRBV6-5 and TRBJ1-2; D is unresolved. Germline assignment: CDR1 MNHEY and CDR2 SVGAGI. With 5 bases removed from V and 7 bases from J, the gap between germline ends came to 17 bases. The CDR3 spans 14 residues.

This clone appeared a single time. The junction departs from the called germline gene at one end, perhaps through a read error. The rearrangement links TRBV11-3 to TRBJ2-1; TRBD2 matches at 9 bases. The CDR3 runs to 17 residues. Looked up from germline, CDR1 is SGHNT and CDR2 is YENEEA. The CDR3 region has the DNA TGTGCCAGCAGCTCCGAGGACGGGCTAGCGGGAAGTGATGAGCAGCTCTTC. Translation: CASSSEDGLAGSDEQLF.

This clone came up a few times. The rearrangement uses TRBV9 and TRBJ2-7; the match to TRBD2 covers 7 bases. The CDR3 spans 14 residues. J was trimmed by 4 bases and V by 4 bases; bases with no gene match: 8. Looked up from germline, CDR1 is SGDLS and CDR2 is YYNGEE. Written as DNA, the CDR3 is TGTGCCAGCAGCCCCCGGACTAGTTTTTACGAGCAGTACTTC. Translation gives CASSPRTSFYEQYF.

V usage is TRBV9 and J usage is TRBJ2-1; D perhaps matches TRBD2 (5 bases). This CDR3 region has 15 residues. CDR1 and CDR2 (germline): SGDLS, YYNGEE. V was pared by 2 bases and J by 0 bases, with 9 bases between. CDR3 loop: CASSVQRLSYNEQFF. Here the CDR3 DNA reads TGTGCCAGCAGCGTTCAGCGGCTCTCCTACAATGAGCAGTTCTTC.

The V and J genes are TRBV5-1 and TRBJ1-1, with a tentative D call TRBD1 (5 bases). CDR1 and CDR2 (germline): SGHRS, YFSETQ. CDR3 length equals 16 residues. V lost 4 bases, J lost 4 bases, and 20 bases lay in between. DNA of the CDR3: TGCGCCAGCAGCCCCGGACCGTTTCGGGGGGGCACTGAAGCTTTCTTT. Translated: CASSPGPFRGGTEAFF.

The sample holds a few counts of this clone. The chain couples TRBV4-2 to TRBJ2-2, with 7 bases aligning to TRBD2. Per germline, CDR1 LGHNA and CDR2 YNFKEQ. With 1 base clipped from V and 0 bases from J, the junction kept 2 bases outside the gene matches. This CDR3 spans 16 amino acids. The CDR3 is CASSQGLASNTGELFF. The DNA for the CDR3 is TGTGCCAGCAGCCAAGGACTAGCCTCGAACACCGGGGAGCTGTTTTTT.

This clone was seen a few times. The chain is built from TRBV6-1 and TRBJ2-7; 12 bases are a match to TRBD1. The CDR3 is 15 amino acids. Germline assignment: CDR1 MNHNS and CDR2 SASEGT. V was clipped by 4 bases and J by 4 bases; unmatched bases: 5. The CDR3 DNA reads TGTGCCAGCAGTGGAGGGACAGGGGGCTTATACGAGCAGTACTTC. It codes for CASSGGTGGLYEQYF.

This clone was seen once. The J gene is TRBJ2-4, the V gene TRBV9; maybe TRBD1 (5 bases). In germline, CDR1 is SGDLS, CDR2 YYNGEE. Trimming removed 4 bases from V and 0 bases from J, with 14 bases in between. This CDR3 region has 16 residues. CDR3 bases: TGTGCCAGCAGCCCCCAGGGTGGCCTAGCCAAAAACATTCAGTACTTC. Translating gives CASSPQGGLAKNIQYF. Supplemented by reference TRBV9 and TRBJ2-4, the full variable domain reads DSGVTQTPKHLITATGQRVTLRCSPRSGDLSVYWYQQSLDQGLQFLIQYYNGEERAKGNILERFSAQQFPDLHSELNLSSLELGDSALYFCASSPQGGLAKNIQYFGAGTRLSVL.

The rearrangement joins TRBV29-1 to TRBJ2-5; 11 bases map to TRBD1. V lost 4 bases to trimming and J lost 4 bases; unmatched junction nucleotides: 5. Germline CDR1 and CDR2: SQVTM and ANQGSEA. The CDR3 has 14 amino acids. The CDR3 loop reads CSVVGDRGRETQYF. DNA for the CDR3: TGCAGCGTTGTGGGGGACAGGGGGAGAGAGACCCAGTACTTC.

The chain uses TRBV12-5 and TRBJ2-3; D gene unclear. V lost 4 bases and J lost 0, with 20 bases in between. The V gene's germline CDR1 is LGHNT and CDR2 FRNRAP. The CDR3 is 18 residues long. The CDR3 region is CASGWAASTRYSTDTQYF. The DNA for the CDR3 is TGTGCTAGTGGTTGGGCAGCCTCGACGAGATATAGCACAGATACGCAGTATTTT.

V gene TRBV2 combines with J gene TRBJ2-2; D gene ambiguous. CDR1 is SNHLY, CDR2 FYNNEI, per germline. This CDR3 contains 16 residues. The germline V and J ends were trimmed by 6 bases and 6 bases, with 20 bases remaining between them. In DNA, the CDR3 is TGTGCCAGCAGCCTTGTGGCTAGGATTTCCTCCGGGGAGCTGTTTTTT. This codes for CASSLVARISSGELFF.

The J gene is TRBJ1-4, the V gene TRBV30, with TRBD1 identical over 12 bases. Germline V gives CDR1 GTSNPN, CDR2 SVGIG (reference sequence). J gave up 4 bases and V 2 bases, and 14 bases lay outside the gene matches. This CDR3 is built from 19 residues. The CDR3 is CAWSPPPGTGGLNNEKLFF. For the CDR3, the DNA is TGTGCCTGGAGTCCACCTCCCGGGACAGGGGGCCTTAATAATGAAAAACTGTTTTTT.

This sequence joins TRBV18 and TRBJ2-7; 7 bases map to TRBD2. With 3 bases clipped from V and 5 bases from J, the junction kept 1 base outside the gene matches. From germline, CDR1 is KGHSH and CDR2 LQKENI. The CDR3 consists of 12 residues. The CDR3 nucleotides are TGTGCCAGCTCACCGGGGGGGGACGAGCAGTACTTC. Amino acid sequence: CASSPGGDEQYF.